This TCR beta chain stems from a study of T-cell reconstitution after alpha-beta-depleted transplantation in children. Study results and limitations: There were reportedly several hundred expanded graft clones from which alpha-beta T cells came about two months after transplant. T-cell numbers and diversity one year post-transplant derived largely from freshly generated T cells.

A library of TCRbeta sequences, prepared with unique molecular identifiers, was generated. TCRdb fed the PCR reads into MiXCR, producing one record per CDR3 protein. This table holds 150,000 to 250,000 distinct CDR3 sequences, 6.3% found once. In its sample, this clonotype was seen a few times. The antigen is not known. CDR3 length: 11 residues. Trimming removed 9 bases from V and 5 bases from J, with 7 bases in between. Per the germline V gene, CDR1 is KGHDR and CDR2 is SFDVKD. This receptor was identified in a girl less than two years old with combined immunodeficiency, due to receive a stem cell transplant. The source was PBMCs, collected before TCRalphabeta/CD19-depleted stem cell transplant. The gene calls are TRBV24-1 and TRBJ2-1; unclear D gene. The CDR3 loop is CATQLDNEQFF. CDR3 coding DNA: TGTGCCACCCAACTCGACAATGAGCAGTTCTTC.